This TCR beta chain was observed in a study of T cells after yellow fever vaccination. TCRdb passed the 5' RACE reads through MiXCR, listing each CDR3 protein once. The table has roughly 45,000 distinct CDR3 sequences, roughly 7.1% seen once. The CDR3 totals 16 residues. J was trimmed by 0 bases and V by 1 base; bases with no gene match: 6. The gene calls are TRBV12-3 or TRBV12-4 and TRBJ2-7; 7 bases agree with TRBD2. The sample was CD8+ T cells not binding an NS4B(214-222) dextramer, sorted from PBMCs, taken 45 days after the yellow fever booster vaccination. The clonotype originates from a man in his thirties or forties who received the YFV17D yellow fever vaccine. As DNA, the CDR3 is TGTGCCAGCAGTTTAGTCGGGGAGGGGAGCTCCTACGAGCAGTACTTC. This translates into CASSLVGEGSSYEQYF.